These T cell receptor beta chains were read from a single sample in a study of shared clonotypes between healthy human individuals. TCRdb's copy holds only in-frame clones and misses some; the assay was immunoSEQ multiplex PCR. The table lists over 950,000 clones, around three quarters of them singletons. The material sequenced was memory CD4+ T cells from PBMCs. Receptor source: a man aged 18-30 years in good health. Some clones in this sample may be carry-over from other donors' samples. Each CDR3 is given with its conserved first and last residue. D genes are given only for firm matches. Not all rows give a size; the values are once, few, many and, for expanded clones, a class.

>TRBJ2-5|-|TRBV30|many
CAWSVGLEGTQYF
TGTGCCTGGAGTGTCGGCTTAGAAGGGACCCAGTACTTC
>TRBJ2-2|TRBD1|TRBV5-4|-
CASSFRGQGVAGELFF
TGTGCCAGCAGCTTTAGAGGACAGGGGGTAGCCGGGGAGCTGTTTTTT
>TRBJ1-2|TRBD1|TRBV14|-
CASSPPWTGVNYGYTF
TGTGCCAGCAGCCCCCCGTGGACAGGTGTAAACTATGGCTACACCTTC
>TRBJ2-3|-|TRBV7-7|-
CASSLGSNLTDTQYF
TGTGCCAGCAGCTTAGGCAGTAATTTAACAGATACGCAGTATTTT
>TRBJ1-5|-|TRBV20-1|few
CSAPQAMAQHF
TGCAGTGCTCCCCAAGCCATGGCCCAGCATTTT
>TRBJ1-4|-|TRBV21-1|-
CASSNPVRRELFF
TGTGCCAGCAGCAACCCCGTCCGGCGTGAACTGTTTTTT
>TRBJ2-7|TRBD1|TRBV7-3|few
CASSLRDRAEQYF
TGTGCCAGCAGCTTAAGGGACAGGGCAGAGCAGTACTTC
>TRBJ2-1|TRBD2|TRBV19|-
CAIRRVLAAPSEQFF
TGTGCCATCAGACGGGTACTAGCGGCCCCCAGTGAGCAGTTCTTC
>TRBJ2-2|-|TRBV7-9|few
CARKGEGGELFF
TGTGCCCGTAAAGGGGAAGGCGGGGAGCTGTTTTTT
>TRBJ2-2|-|TRBV10-3|-
CAISESTTNTGELFF
TGTGCCATCAGTGAGTCGACTACGAACACCGGGGAGCTGTTTTTT
>TRBJ1-3|-|TRBV18|-
CASSPGPAVSGNTIYF
TGTGCCAGCTCACCAGGGCCAGCAGTCTCTGGAAACACCATATATTTT
>TRBJ2-5|TRBD2|TRBV2|many
CASIAGLAGGQETQYF
TGTGCCAGCATCGCGGGTTTAGCGGGGGGTCAAGAGACCCAGTACTTC
>TRBJ2-6|TRBD2|TRBV4-2|few
CASSPRTSGGSSGANVLTF
TGTGCCAGCAGCCCTCGGACTAGCGGGGGATCATCTGGGGCCAACGTCCTGACTTTC
>TRBJ2-7|TRBD1|TRBV7-6|-
CASSPRQGFYEQYF
TGTGCCAGCAGCCCCCGACAGGGATTCTACGAGCAGTACTTC
>TRBJ2-1|TRBD2|TRBV19|once
CASSSRLAVREKQFF
TGTGCCAGTAGTTCCCGACTAGCGGTCCGTGAGAAGCAGTTCTTC
>TRBJ2-7|TRBD2|TRBV6-5|-
CASSYGGAGGSYEQYF
TGTGCCAGCAGTTACGGGGGAGCGGGGGGATCCTACGAGCAGTACTTC
>TRBJ1-1|-|TRBV28|-
CASSLLAEAFF
TGTGCCAGCAGTTTGCTAGCTGAAGCTTTCTTT
>TRBJ1-2|-|TRBV28|-
CASSLSLYGYTF
TGTGCCAGCAGTTTGTCCTTATATGGCTACACCTTC
>TRBJ1-1|-|TRBV5-4|-
CASSLAGSGMNTEAFF
TGTGCCAGCAGCTTGGCCGGTTCAGGGATGAACACTGAAGCTTTCTTT
>TRBJ1-1|TRBD1|TRBV12-5|-
CASGLGTGDTEAFF
TGTGCTAGTGGTTTGGGGACAGGGGACACTGAAGCTTTCTTT
>TRBJ2-7|TRBD1|TRBV7-9|once
CASLRQGAVYEQYF
TGTGCCAGTCTACGACAGGGGGCAGTCTACGAGCAGTACTTC
>TRBJ1-1|-|TRBV23-1|-
CASRETTGVNTEAFF
TGCGCCAGCAGGGAAACGACAGGAGTGAACACTGAAGCTTTCTTT
>TRBJ1-1|-|TRBV25-1|-
CASSDSWRSLGRGTEAFF
TGTGCCAGCAGTGATAGCTGGCGGTCACTAGGGAGAGGAACTGAAGCTTTCTTT
>TRBJ2-1|TRBD2|TRBV7-9|-
CASSPTSRDEQFF
TGTGCCAGCAGCCCGACTAGCAGGGATGAGCAGTTCTTC
>TRBJ1-4|-|TRBV28|once
CASKISGAAGEKLFF
TGTGCCAGCAAGATTTCAGGGGCCGCGGGGGAAAAACTGTTTTTT
>TRBJ1-2|-|TRBV7-2|few
CASSPPHLSGGYTF
TGTGCCAGCAGCCCACCCCACCTATCAGGAGGCTACACCTTC
>TRBJ2-3|-|TRBV6-5|-
CAGQVGRTDTQYF
TGTGCCGGCCAGGTGGGAAGGACAGATACGCAGTATTTT
>TRBJ1-5|-|TRBV28|-
CASSRRFSNQPQHF
TGTGCCAGCAGTAGACGGTTTTCCAATCAGCCCCAGCATTTT
>TRBJ1-1|-|TRBV5-5|-
CASSLVAGLEAFF
TGTGCCAGCAGCTTGGTGGCAGGGTTAGAAGCTTTCTTT
>TRBJ2-7|TRBD2|TRBV27|-
CASSLAAAGVDYEQYF
TGTGCCAGCAGTTTAGCCGCCGCGGGGGTTGATTACGAGCAGTACTTC
>TRBJ1-2|TRBD1|TRBV30|few
CAWAASGGGYTF
TGTGCCTGGGCCGCTTCAGGGGGAGGCTACACCTTC
>TRBJ2-7|TRBD1|TRBV2|-
CASRRDRWSYEQYF
TGTGCCAGCAGACGGGACAGGTGGTCCTACGAGCAGTACTTC
>TRBJ2-3|TRBD1|TRBV5-4|-
CASSRGQFTDTQYF
TGTGCCAGCAGCCGGGGACAGTTCACAGATACGCAGTATTTT
>TRBJ1-1|-|TRBV7-2|-
CASSLAGTQAFF
TGTGCCAGCAGCTTGGCCGGGACCCAAGCTTTCTTT
>TRBJ1-2|-|TRBV19|-
CASSNPPLYGYTF
TGTGCCAGTAGTAATCCGCCTCTCTATGGCTACACCTTC
>TRBJ2-6|-|TRBV27|-
CASSLRPRGANVLTF
TGTGCCAGCAGTCTTCGGCCCAGGGGGGCCAACGTCCTGACTTTC
>TRBJ2-5|TRBD2|TRBV7-2|-
CASSPQGLAGEETQYF
TGTGCCAGCAGCCCCCAAGGACTAGCGGGAGAAGAGACCCAGTACTTC
>TRBJ2-2|TRBD2|TRBV5-1|-
CASSFETSGNTGELFF
TGCGCCAGCAGCTTCGAGACTAGCGGTAACACCGGGGAGCTGTTTTTT
>TRBJ1-4|-|TRBV4-2|few
CASSQDPGMGYEKLFF
TGTGCCAGCAGCCAAGATCCGGGGATGGGGTATGAAAAACTGTTTTTT
>TRBJ2-1|-|TRBV7-3|-
CASSAHGRGSYNEQFF
TGTGCCAGCAGCGCACACGGACGGGGGTCATACAATGAGCAGTTCTTC
>TRBJ2-1|TRBD2|TRBV4-2|-
CASSQGKREGHNEQFF
TGTGCCAGCAGCCAAGGAAAGCGGGAGGGCCACAATGAGCAGTTCTTC
>TRBJ1-1|TRBD1|TRBV14|-
CASSQRQGSEAFF
TGTGCCAGCAGCCAAAGACAGGGGTCTGAAGCTTTCTTT
>TRBJ1-1|-|TRBV9|-
CASSGQINTEAFF
TGTGCCAGCAGTGGCCAGATTAACACTGAAGCTTTCTTT
>TRBJ2-7|-|TRBV28|-
CASTPGGSARSYEQYF
TGTGCCAGCACCCCCGGGGGTAGCGCCCGATCCTACGAGCAGTACTTC
>TRBJ1-2|-|TRBV30|-
CAWRDGSNYGYTF
TGTGCCTGGAGGGACGGTTCTAACTATGGCTACACCTTC
>TRBJ2-7|TRBD1|TRBV4-1|-
CASSQGDRAYEQYF
TGCGCCAGCAGCCAAGGGGACAGGGCGTACGAGCAGTACTTC
>TRBJ1-5|-|TRBV21-1|-
CASSPRGGADQPQHF
TGTGCCAGCAGCCCGCGGGGGGGCGCGGATCAGCCCCAGCATTTT
>TRBJ1-1|-|TRBV5-4|few
CASSLQGSMNTEAFF
TGTGCCAGCAGCTTGCAGGGGTCCATGAACACTGAAGCTTTCTTT
>TRBJ2-7|TRBD1|TRBV28|-
CASSSPGTGDRQYF
TGTGCCAGCAGTTCTCCCGGGACAGGTGACCGGCAGTACTTC
>TRBJ2-3|-|TRBV5-1|-
CASSGRVTDTQYF
TGCGCCAGCAGCGGCAGGGTCACAGATACGCAGTATTTT
>TRBJ1-4|-|TRBV6-1|once
CASSEAADSRRRELFF
TGTGCCAGCAGTGAAGCGGCAGACAGCCGCAGAAGAGAACTGTTTTTT
>TRBJ2-7|-|TRBV30|-
CAWSPGFGSEQYF
TGTGCCTGGAGTCCGGGTTTCGGGAGCGAGCAGTACTTC